This paragraph covers one T cell receptor beta chain sequence. This entry belongs to a study of T cell changes during pregnancy in multiple sclerosis. CDR1 LNHDA and CDR2 SQIVND come from the germline V gene (reference sequence). The CDR3 has 15 residues. J gave up 8 bases and V 3 bases, and 6 bases lay outside the gene matches. Clones were read by immunoSEQ multiplex PCR, and TCRdb kept only the in-frame ones, dropping some. This sample carries about 56,000 clones, about 89% of them seen once, and the ten largest clones take more than 1.5%. This TCR derives from a female donor with multiple sclerosis, enrolled in a pregnancy study. This rearrangement joins TRBV19 to TRBJ1-6, with TRBD1 matching 8 bases. The material sequenced was peripheral blood, taken after pregnancy. CDR3 amino acids: CASSILPGGYSPLHF. The CDR3 DNA is TGTGCCAGTAGTATCCTGCCAGGGGGCTATTCACCCCTCCACTTT.